Here is one T cell receptor beta chain with its context. It has no known antigen specificity. Base qualities were left out, and no much larger clone turns up one base away. The cohort was made up of under 800 healthy bone marrow donors. At the time of sampling, all cohort members were nominally healthy, though unrecorded immune exposures were likely present. The donor was CMV seropositive and was included in the group of 250 to 300 seropositive cohort members. A peripheral blood sample was provided by each donor, and peripheral blood mononuclear cells were used for TCR beta sequencing. Genomic DNA was extracted from the blood cell samples with the Qiagen DNeasy Blood Extraction Kit. CDR1 and CDR2, looked up from the germline V gene, are ENHRY and SYGVKD. The CDR3 covers 14 residues, taking in both the cysteine and the phenylalanine. The retained sequence is limited to the CDR3, 42 bases, with the frame set at the first base. V trim: 4 bases; J trim: 4 bases; unmatched bases: 6.

These data originate in a study of cytomegalovirus exposure and HLA in healthy donors (dated by TCRdb to the late 2010s). Regarding the complete study: An earlier analysis of roughly 500 of the donors reported 276 Gb of sequence data and 90 million to 120 million unique TCR beta sequences obtained from 180 million or so T cells. An early release that covered about 600 HLA-typed donors contained approximately 300 gigabases of sequencing data and 70 million to 100 million unique TCR sequences. Of the roughly 400 genotyped donors, approximately 82% fell in the genetic ancestry cluster associated with self-reported Caucasian donors. The study aimed to test whether signatures of past pathogen exposure could be identified by cataloging public T cell receptors. The T cell repertoires of 666 subjects were profiled by immunosequencing and related to cytomegalovirus serostatus. Besides the first cohort of 666 subjects, a separate validation cohort made up of 120 different subjects was used. High-throughput TCR immunosequencing, statistical association of individual TCRs with disease status, and machine learning were combined to predict cytomegalovirus infection status. A later analysis re-analyzed previously published TCR beta repertoires from 666 donors and added high-resolution HLA genotyping to study TCR occurrence patterns. Rather than drawing on any new phenotypic data, the later analysis identified candidate immune exposures from TCR beta sequences and the way those sequences occurred across donors. To decide whether each TCR beta V gene segment behaved as functional or pseudogenic, an earlier analysis of some 540 of the donors relied on high-throughput TCR beta sequencing. Donor age, sex, ethnicity and CMV serostatus were compiled together with the repertoire data. A later genetic analysis used genome-wide SNP genotypes for about 60% of the roughly 700 donors, treating that subset as a discovery cohort. All discovery cohort repertoires had been generated using a single sequencing platform. Class I and class II HLA loci were covered by the typing at four-digit resolution. The number of typed donors differed by locus: 629-630 for A, B, C, DRB1 and DQB1; 500 to 550 for DQA1; 606 for DPA1; and roughly 490 for DPB1. Four to six DR-DQ haplotypes were handled as single units for association and clustering, since linkage in the cohort was strong. Among under 450 genotyped donors of the cohort, an average of about 240,000 unique TCR beta nucleotide sequences were sequenced per donor, around a sixth of them non-productive. On the study overall, not on this receptor specifically: A further reported finding was that TCR beta sequences accurately predicted the HLA-A and HLA-B alleles for most subjects in the first cohort. HLA typing was unavailable for some donors at each locus, so association tests used only the typed subset. Sequencing depth was assumed to be roughly uniform across donors in the presence/absence analyses, though that assumption may not hold. The 87-base-pair reads could not distinguish some IMGT-functional V segments, including TRBV6-2 and TRBV6-3, so those segments were excluded. In a later genetic analysis, fewer N-insertions in productive TCRs were reported among donors in an Asian-associated ancestry cluster than the approximately 670-donor mean. In a later analysis, some 18,000 TCR beta sequences were associated with specific HLA alleles at a false discovery rate of 0.05. The earlier analysis of some 560 of the donors excluded some 16 rarely observed V segments, including chromosome 9 orphons, because counts were too low. In an earlier analysis of fewer than 750 of the donors, most TCR beta V segments were observed in productive rearrangements about 87% or about 30% of the time, broadly matching IMGT annotations. In this cohort, only TCR beta chains were sequenced, and detectable features were limited by the absence of alpha or paired-chain data. A total of roughly 160 TCR beta chains were listed by the study as associated with cytomegalovirus. According to a later analysis, most CMV-associated TCR beta chains appeared to be HLA-restricted, and the HLA associations seemed to be driven largely by CMV exposure. Across donors, most TCR sequences were observed very rarely, whereas some public TCRs were present in many individuals. According to a later analysis, TCR association rates differed among HLA loci, with DRB1 alleles showing the most associated TCRs and HLA-C alleles showing the fewest. A few of the identified cytomegalovirus-associated TCR beta chains were confirmed in vitro to be specific for cytomegalovirus antigens. Linkage disequilibrium might explain the correlated functional status among segregating V segments, but an unknown experimental factor could not be excluded. In a later analysis, HLA-associated TCR beta chains showed more clonal expansion and lower generation probabilities than non-associated chains that were equally common. When HLA alleles, especially DR and DQ, strongly co-occurred, attributing TCR associations to individual alleles was difficult. An association between a missense DCLRE1C variant and V-gene and J-gene trimming of TCR beta chains was found in a later genetic analysis and replicated in an independent cohort. According to the authors, the approach could potentially be generalized to other disease states and immunological phenotypes. The classifier was reported to diagnose cytomegalovirus status with high specificity and sensitivity in both the original and validation cohorts. CMV serostatus was the only immune exposure information available for the cohort. According to a later analysis, parvovirus B19, influenza, CMV and Epstein-Barr virus appeared linked to several top co-occurrence clusters. The sequencing pipeline was judged likely to have produced a cluster of highly shared sequence variants as a technical artifact.

Library preparation employed the immunoSEQ multiplex PCR assay. A mixture of 60 forward primers for TCR Vbeta segments and 13 reverse primers for TCR Jbeta segments was used in the multiplex PCR. The CDR3 region of rearranged TCR beta genes was amplified from genomic DNA with a multiplex PCR assay. The Illumina HiSeq System was used to sequence the amplified TCR beta libraries as 87-base-pair reads. Turning to the authors' computational methods: A later analysis counted approximately 74 million unique TCR beta chains across the 550 to 700 repertoires, and about 10 million of these chains were shared by at least two donors. A nearest-neighbor algorithm error-corrected the raw reads and collapsed the reads into unique sequences, merging closely related sequences to remove PCR and sequencing errors. To assign V, D and J gene segments, CDR3 sequences were aligned to IMGT reference sequences. For a sequence to be retained, a match of at least six nucleotides was required to both a V gene segment and a J gene segment. A rearrangement was called productive if the CDR3 had no stop codons and remained in frame with V and J, and every other rearrangement was called non-productive. CDR3 was defined by IMGT convention, running from the second conserved V-encoded cysteine to the conserved J-encoded phenylalanine. In an earlier analysis of around 540 of the donors, sequences lacking an unambiguous match to a single V gene segment were excluded. An earlier analysis of around 600 of the donors classified V segments as functional when productive rearrangements were above 56.7% and as segregating when the standard deviation between donors was above 5%. To diagnose cytomegalovirus status from the catalog of TCR beta chain sequences, a statistical classification framework was built. In a later analysis, TCR nucleotide sequences were compared against IMGT/GENE-DB human TR gene sequences so that V and J genes could be assigned. Using the TCRdist pipeline, a later analysis assigned CDR3 sequences along with most-parsimonious VDJ recombination scenarios. In a later analysis, each TCR beta chain was defined by its CDR3 amino acid sequence together with its V-gene family, and reads lacking a unique V-gene family were excluded. To address suspected cross-contamination and a sequencing artifact, a later analysis removed a few hundred highly shared, low-generation-probability nucleotide sequences. For each public chain, a later analysis derived a clonal expansion index from normalized ranks of inferred template counts within each repertoire. Generation probabilities in a later analysis came from a VDJ recombination model fitted to out-of-frame rearrangements, and those results were checked against IGoR. In a later analysis, hypergeometric tests were used to score TCR-TCR, TCR-HLA and TCR-CMV co-occurrence, with a repertoire-size bias correction applied to TCR pairs. A later analysis estimated false discovery rates by permuting HLA or CMV assignments 20 times. In a later analysis, co-occurring TCRs were grouped using DBSCAN, and TCRdist sequence similarity was added for clustering within HLA-allele-positive subsets. Co-occurrence clustering excluded repertoires with fewer than 30,000 or more than 120,000 public chains, plus five with anomalous nucleotide sharing. Not all clones reach the TCRdb copy of this immuneACCESS table, which keeps in-frame sequences only. Checked studies attribute under half of the gap to unresolved V genes and leave the rest unexplained. D and trimming were read from the DNA, whereas the V and J calls and clone size are those reported in that table. This sample has some 150,000 clones in its table, and over 65% of those were observed once. The ten largest clones represent about 1.7% of the sample.

The rearrangement combines TRBV10-3 with TRBJ2-7, and 8 junction bases match TRBD1. This receptor was taken from a female donor in good health and CMV-seropositive. The sample consisted of PBMCs. The CDR3 amino acid sequence is: CAISVRTGSYEQYF. The nucleotide sequence is TGTGCCATCAGTGTAAGGACAGGGAGTTACGAGCAGTACTTC.